This T cell receptor beta chain was recorded in a study of somatic mutations in cytotoxic T cells in rheumatoid arthritis (dated by TCRdb to 2015 to 2018). Turning to the overall study: Sorted V beta1+ cells also underwent TCRB sequencing, and some V beta antibody-stained T-cell populations were flow-sorted at nearly 100% purity on a FACSAria II or Sony SH800. In newly diagnosed rheumatoid arthritis without treatment, the study examined if expanded CD8+ T-cell clones harbor somatic mutations, relying on TCRB deep sequencing to characterize clonality. For 60 to 80 rheumatoid arthritis patients and 20 healthy controls, TCRB deep sequencing was carried out. Patients and controls did not essentially differ in median age, which was nearly identical between the groups.

The immunoSEQ assay was applied to genomic DNA for TCRB CDR3 sequencing. The study's processing was this. Analyses were restricted to productive TCRB rearrangements. Defining a clone by its unique TCRB CDR3 sequence, the study calculated clonality as a productive clonality index derived from Shannon entropy. The template counts of each clone relative to the total templates per sample were used to calculate repertoire overlap between two samples. V-gene usage from TCRB sequencing and V-gene usage measured by flow cytometry were correlated (Spearman r of approximately 0.66). Here the immuneACCESS table is served through TCRdb, limited to in-frame sequences with V and J called. Missing clones are a known gap in these copies; in checked studies unresolved V genes cover under half, and the rest lacks a known reason. The V and J calls and the clone size are those of that table, but D and trimming were determined from the DNA. Counted in this sample were fewer than 13,000 clones; around 75% of them appeared once. 30% to 40% of the sample is in the top ten clones.

This clone appeared a few times. The target of this receptor is not known. Qualities for individual bases were not recorded, and no much larger clone is one base off. Healthy controls were about 19 blood donors whose buffy coats were used, with a median age of roughly 55 years (range about 21-80) and less than 70% female. Flow cytometry confirmed the purity of CD4+ and CD8+ cells that had been isolated by positive magnetic bead selection on an AutoMACS. Peripheral blood mononuclear cells were isolated by Ficoll-Paque PLUS density gradient separation. Using Nucleospin Tissue or Tissue XS kits, DNA was extracted from CD4-enriched, CD8-enriched or PBMC samples, with quantification by a Qubit 2.0 fluorometer. The research as a whole found: Several identical CD8+ TCRB sequences were found in both blood and synovial fluid, and in about an eighth of the 65 patients the largest CD8+ clone exceeded 20% of CD8+ cells. An increase of CD8+ clonality with age was seen in patients (Spearman r ~ 0.46) but not in healthy controls. It was unknown which antigens the expanded CD8+ clones targeted, and their absence from virus-specific databases did not exclude viral specificity. CD8+ T-cell clonality did not differ significantly between rheumatoid arthritis patients and age-matched healthy controls.

The clonotype comes from a man in his fifties or sixties in good health. Sequencing was performed on CD8+ T cells sorted from blood.

The DNA is TGTGCCATCAGTGGACAGTCCTACGAGCAGTACTTC. It translates as CAISGQSYEQYF. The chain was built from TRBV10-3 and TRBJ2-7; the D segment could be TRBD1, given 5 matching bases. CDR1 is given as ENHRY and CDR2 as SYGVKD, both from the germline V gene. The CDR3 covers 12 residues, taking in both the cysteine and the phenylalanine. Only the CDR3 part of the read is kept: 36 bases, read in frame from the first base. Trimming takes 4 bases from V and 1 base from J, and the germline ends sit 5 bases apart.